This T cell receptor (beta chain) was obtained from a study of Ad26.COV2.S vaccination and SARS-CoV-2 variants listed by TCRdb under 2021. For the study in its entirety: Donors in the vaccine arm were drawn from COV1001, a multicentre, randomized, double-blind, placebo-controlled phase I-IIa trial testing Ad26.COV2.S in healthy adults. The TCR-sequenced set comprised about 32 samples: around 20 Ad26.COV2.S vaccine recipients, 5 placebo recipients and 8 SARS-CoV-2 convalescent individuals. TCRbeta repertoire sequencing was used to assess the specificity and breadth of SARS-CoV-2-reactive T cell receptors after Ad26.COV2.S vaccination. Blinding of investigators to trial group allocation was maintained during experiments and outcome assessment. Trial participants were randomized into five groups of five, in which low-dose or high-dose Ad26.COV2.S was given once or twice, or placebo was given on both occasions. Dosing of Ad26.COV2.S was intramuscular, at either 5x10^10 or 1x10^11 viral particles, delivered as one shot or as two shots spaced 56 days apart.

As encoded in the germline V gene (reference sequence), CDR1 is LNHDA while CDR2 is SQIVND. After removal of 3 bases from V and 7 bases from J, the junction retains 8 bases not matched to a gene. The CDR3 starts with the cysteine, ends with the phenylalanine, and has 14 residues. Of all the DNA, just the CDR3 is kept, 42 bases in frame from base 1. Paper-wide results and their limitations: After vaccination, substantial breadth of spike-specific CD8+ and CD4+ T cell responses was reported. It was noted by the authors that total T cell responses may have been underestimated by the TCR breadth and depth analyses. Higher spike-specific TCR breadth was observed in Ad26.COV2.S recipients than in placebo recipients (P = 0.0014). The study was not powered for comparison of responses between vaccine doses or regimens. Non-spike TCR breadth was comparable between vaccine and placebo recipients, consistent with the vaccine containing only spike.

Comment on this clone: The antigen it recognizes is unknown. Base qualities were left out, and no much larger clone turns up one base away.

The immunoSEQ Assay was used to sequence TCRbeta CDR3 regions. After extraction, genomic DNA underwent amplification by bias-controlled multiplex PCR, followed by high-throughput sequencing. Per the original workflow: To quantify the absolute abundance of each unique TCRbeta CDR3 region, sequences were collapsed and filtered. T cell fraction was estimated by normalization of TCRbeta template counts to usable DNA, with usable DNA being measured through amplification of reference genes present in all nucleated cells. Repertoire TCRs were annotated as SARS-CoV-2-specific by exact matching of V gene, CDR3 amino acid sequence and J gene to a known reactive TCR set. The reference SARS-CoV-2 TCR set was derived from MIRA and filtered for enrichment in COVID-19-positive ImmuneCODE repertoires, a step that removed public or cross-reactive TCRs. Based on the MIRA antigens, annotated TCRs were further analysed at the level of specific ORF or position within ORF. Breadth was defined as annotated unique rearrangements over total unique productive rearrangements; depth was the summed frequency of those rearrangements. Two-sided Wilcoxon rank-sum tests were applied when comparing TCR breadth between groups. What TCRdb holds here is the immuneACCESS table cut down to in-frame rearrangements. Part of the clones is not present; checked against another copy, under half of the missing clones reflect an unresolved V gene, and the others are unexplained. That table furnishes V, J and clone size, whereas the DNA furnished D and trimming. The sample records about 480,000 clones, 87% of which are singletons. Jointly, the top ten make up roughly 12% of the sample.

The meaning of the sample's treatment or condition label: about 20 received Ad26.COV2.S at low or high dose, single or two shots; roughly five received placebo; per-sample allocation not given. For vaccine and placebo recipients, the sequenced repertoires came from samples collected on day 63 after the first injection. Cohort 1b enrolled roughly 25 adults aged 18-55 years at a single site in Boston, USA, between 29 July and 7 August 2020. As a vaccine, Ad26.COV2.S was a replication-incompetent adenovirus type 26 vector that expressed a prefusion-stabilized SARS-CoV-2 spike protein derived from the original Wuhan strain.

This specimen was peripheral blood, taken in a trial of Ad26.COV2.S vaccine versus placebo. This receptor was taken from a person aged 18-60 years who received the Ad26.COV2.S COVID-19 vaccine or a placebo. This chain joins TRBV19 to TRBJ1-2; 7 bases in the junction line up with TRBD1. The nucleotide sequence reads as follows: TGTGCCAGTAGTATTTTGGGTGGACAGGCTGGCTACACCTTC. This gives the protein CASSILGGQAGYTF.